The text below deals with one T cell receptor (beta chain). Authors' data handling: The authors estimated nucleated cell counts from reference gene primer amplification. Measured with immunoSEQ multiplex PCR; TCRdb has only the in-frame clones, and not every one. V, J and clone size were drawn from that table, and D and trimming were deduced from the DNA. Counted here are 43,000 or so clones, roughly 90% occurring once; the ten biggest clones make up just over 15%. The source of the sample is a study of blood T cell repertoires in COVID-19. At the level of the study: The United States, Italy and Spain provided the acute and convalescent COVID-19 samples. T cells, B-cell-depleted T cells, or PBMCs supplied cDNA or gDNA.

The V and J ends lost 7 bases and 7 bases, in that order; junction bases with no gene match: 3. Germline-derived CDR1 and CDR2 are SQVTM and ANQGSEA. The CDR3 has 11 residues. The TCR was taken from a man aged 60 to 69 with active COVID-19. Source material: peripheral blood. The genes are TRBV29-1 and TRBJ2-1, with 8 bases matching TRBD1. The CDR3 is CSANRGNEQFF. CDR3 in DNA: TGCAGCGCAAACAGGGGGAATGAGCAGTTCTTC.